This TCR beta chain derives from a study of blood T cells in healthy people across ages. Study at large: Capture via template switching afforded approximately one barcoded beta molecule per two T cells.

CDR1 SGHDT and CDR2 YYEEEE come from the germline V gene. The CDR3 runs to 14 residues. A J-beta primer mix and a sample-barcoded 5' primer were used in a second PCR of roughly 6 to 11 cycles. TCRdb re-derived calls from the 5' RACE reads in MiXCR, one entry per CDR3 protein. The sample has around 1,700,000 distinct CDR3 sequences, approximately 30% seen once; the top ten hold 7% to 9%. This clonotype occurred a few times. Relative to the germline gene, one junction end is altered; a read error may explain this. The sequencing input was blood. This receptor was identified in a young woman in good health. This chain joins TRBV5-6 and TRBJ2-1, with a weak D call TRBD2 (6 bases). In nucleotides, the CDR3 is TGTGCTAGCAACTGGGGGAGGTCCTACAATGGGCAGTTCTTC. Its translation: CASNWGRSYNGQFF.